A selection of T cell receptor beta chains follows, all from one sample in a study of blood T cell repertoires in COVID-19. TCRdb's copy holds only in-frame clones and misses some; the assay was immunoSEQ multiplex PCR. The table records approximately 150,000 clones, 85% of them present only once. Sequenced: peripheral blood. These receptors originate from a woman between 45 and 60 years old with COVID-19, enrolled during active disease. The CDR3 runs from the conserved cysteine through the conserved F or W. Each record gives: clone size, D gene, V gene, J gene, CDR3 protein, CDR3 DNA. A D gene is named only where the DNA matches it firmly. Expanded clones are given a class, and other clones once, few, many or no size at all.

-	-	TRBV27	TRBJ1-5	CASSLKVPARNQPQHF	TGTGCCAGCAGTTTAAAGGTCCCGGCTAGGAATCAGCCCCAGCATTTT
-	-	TRBV5-1	TRBJ2-5	CASSLELQETQYF	TGCGCCAGCAGCTTGGAACTTCAAGAGACCCAGTACTTC
-	TRBD1	TRBV7-9	TRBJ2-3	CASSLGTAGGDTQYF	TGTGCCAGCAGCTTGGGGACAGCCGGTGGGGATACGCAGTATTTT
-	TRBD2	TRBV7-3	TRBJ2-1	CASSLVGLAGGSSSYNEQFF	TGTGCCAGCAGCTTAGTGGGACTAGCGGGGGGCTCTAGCTCCTACAATGAGCAGTTCTTC
once	TRBD1	TRBV19	TRBJ1-5	CASSRQGDYSNQPQHF	TGTGCCAGTAGTAGACAGGGGGATTATAGCAATCAGCCCCAGCATTTT
-	-	TRBV3-1/TRBV3-2	TRBJ2-1	CASSLNSDEQFF	TGTGCCAGCAGCCTTAATAGTGATGAGCAGTTCTTC
-	-	TRBV6-5	TRBJ1-4	CASSYKARGAVEKLFF	TGTGCCAGCAGTTACAAGGCTCGGGGGGCGGTTGAAAAACTGTTTTTT
-	-	TRBV14	TRBJ2-5	CASSHCRGRMPEEPGTQYF	TGTGCCAGCAGCCATTGCAGGGGTCGAATGCCAGAGGAGCCGGGGACCCAGTACTTC
-	-	TRBV15	TRBJ1-5	CATSRGGERGNQPQHF	TGTGCCACCAGCAGAGGGGGGGAACGTGGGAATCAGCCCCAGCATTTT
-	TRBD2	TRBV6-5	TRBJ2-3	CASSGTSPLDTQYF	TGTGCCAGCAGCGGGACTAGCCCGTTAGATACGCAGTATTTT
once	TRBD1	TRBV12-5	TRBJ2-2	CASGLAEQGTGELFF	TGTGCTAGTGGTTTGGCCGAACAGGGGACCGGGGAGCTGTTTTTT
-	TRBD1	TRBV10-3	TRBJ1-1	CATRDSQNFAEAFF	TGTGCCACCCGGGACAGTCAGAACTTTGCTGAAGCTTTCTTT
-	TRBD2	TRBV7-9	TRBJ2-3	CASSTYGGANTDTQYF	TGTGCCAGCAGCACGTACGGGGGGGCGAACACAGATACGCAGTATTTT
-	TRBD1	TRBV6-5	TRBJ2-1	CASRYRDRATNEQFF	TGTGCCAGCAGATACCGGGACAGGGCTACAAATGAGCAGTTCTTC
-	-	TRBV7-2	TRBJ2-2	CASSDSVALAGELFF	TGTGCCAGCAGCGACTCCGTAGCATTGGCCGGGGAGCTGTTTTTT
-	TRBD1	TRBV6-5	TRBJ1-6	CASSYFGTANSPLHF	TGTGCCAGCAGTTACTTCGGGACAGCTAATTCACCCCTCCACTTT
-	-	TRBV12-5	TRBJ1-1	CASGSGREAFF	TGTGCTAGTGGTTCCGGGAGAGAAGCTTTCTTT
once	-	TRBV5-1	TRBJ2-1	CASSPERLSSYNEQFF	TGCGCCAGCAGCCCCGAAAGACTGTCCTCCTACAATGAGCAGTTCTTC
-	-	TRBV30	TRBJ1-4	CAWSVRSGVGKLFF	TGTGCCTGGAGTGTTAGGTCCGGGGTCGGAAAACTGTTTTTT
-	-	TRBV5-1	TRBJ2-7	CASSLAPGHSYEQYF	TGCGCCAGCAGCTTGGCCCCGGGACATAGCTACGAGCAGTACTTC
once	-	TRBV19	TRBJ1-3	CASRRSGSGNTIYF	TGTGCCAGTAGGCGTTCGGGCTCTGGAAACACCATATATTTT
-	TRBD2	TRBV6-4	TRBJ2-5	CASSDVAGYSETQYF	TGTGCCAGCAGTGACGTAGCGGGGTACTCAGAGACCCAGTACTTC
-	TRBD2	TRBV4-1	TRBJ2-1	CASSQLTSGGQVEQFF	TGCGCCAGCAGCCAACTGACTAGCGGGGGGCAGGTTGAGCAGTTCTTC
-	-	TRBV28	TRBJ2-3	CASSPTWPAGTDTQYF	TGTGCCAGCAGCCCCACGTGGCCGGCAGGGACAGATACGCAGTATTTT
-	-	TRBV6-5	TRBJ1-2	CASSSTGLGYTF	TGTGCCAGCAGTTCCACAGGGCTTGGCTACACCTTC
-	-	TRBV28	TRBJ1-6	CASRGGPINSPLHF	TGTGCCAGCAGGGGGGGACCGATTAATTCACCCCTCCACTTT
-	-	TRBV5-1	TRBJ2-3	CASNGTGGPTDTQYF	TGCGCCAGCAACGGAACGGGGGGCCCCACAGATACGCAGTATTTT
few	TRBD1	TRBV19	TRBJ1-2	CASSTGTGYSGVYGYTF	TGTGCCAGTAGCACCGGGACAGGGTACTCCGGGGTCTATGGCTACACCTTC
-	TRBD2	TRBV5-4	TRBJ2-3	CASSSPLAGGREDTQYF	TGTGCCAGCAGCTCACCACTAGCGGGGGGGCGTGAAGATACGCAGTATTTT
-	TRBD1	TRBV9	TRBJ1-2	CASSVEGARYGYTF	TGTGCCAGCAGCGTTGAGGGGGCGCGATATGGCTACACCTTC
-	TRBD1	TRBV18	TRBJ1-4	CASSPDRVRKEKLFF	TGTGCCAGCTCACCGGACAGGGTCCGGAAGGAAAAACTGTTTTTT
-	TRBD2	TRBV10-1	TRBJ2-1	CASSDPSGGANEQFF	TGCGCCAGCAGTGATCCTAGCGGGGGGGCGAATGAGCAGTTCTTC
few	TRBD1	TRBV5-4	TRBJ2-5	CASSDGTGMGQETQYF	TGTGCCAGCAGCGATGGGACAGGGATGGGGCAAGAGACCCAGTACTTC
-	TRBD1	TRBV15	TRBJ1-2	CATSRVDRGEGYGYTF	TGTGCCACCAGCAGAGTCGACAGGGGGGAGGGCTATGGCTACACCTTC
-	TRBD1	TRBV9	TRBJ2-1	CASSVGNRGNEQFF	TGTGCCAGCAGCGTAGGCAACAGGGGCAATGAGCAGTTCTTC
-	-	TRBV28	TRBJ1-5	CASSLPGGSNQPQHF	TGTGCCAGCAGTTTACCCGGGGGAAGCAATCAGCCCCAGCATTTT
-	TRBD2	TRBV10-3	TRBJ2-7	CAISGGDGKNFEQYF	TGTGCCATCTCGGGAGGGGACGGAAAAAACTTCGAGCAGTACTTC
-	TRBD2	TRBV9	TRBJ2-3	CASSPGLAGGTDTQYF	TGTGCCAGCAGCCCGGGACTAGCGGGGGGCACAGATACGCAGTATTTT
-	TRBD1	TRBV6-5	TRBJ2-3	CASSSGQGTDTQYF	TGTGCCAGCAGTTCCGGACAGGGAACAGATACGCAGTATTTT
-	TRBD1	TRBV9	TRBJ1-6	CASSVRGQGGSPLHF	TGTGCCAGCAGCGTACGGGGACAGGGCGGTTCACCCCTCCACTTT
-	-	TRBV30	TRBJ1-2	CAWSVSGGGGYTF	TGTGCCTGGAGTGTATCGGGGGGCGGAGGCTACACCTTC
-	-	TRBV11-1	TRBJ1-2	CASSPQDRNYGYTF	TGTGCCAGCAGCCCGCAGGACAGAAACTATGGCTACACCTTC
-	-	TRBV11-3	TRBJ2-1	CASSFPGIDEQFF	TGTGCCAGCAGCTTCCCGGGGATCGATGAGCAGTTCTTC
few	TRBD1	TRBV5-1	TRBJ2-7	CASSLAGQVISYEQYF	TGCGCCAGCAGCTTGGCGGGACAGGTGATCTCCTACGAGCAGTACTTC
-	-	TRBV11-2	TRBJ2-7	CASSLDLSREQYF	TGTGCCAGCAGCTTAGATCTTAGTCGCGAGCAGTACTTC